One sample yielded the 5 T cell receptor beta chains listed below, sequenced in a study of blood T cell repertoires in COVID-19. The protocol was immunoSEQ multiplex PCR, while the TCRdb copy is restricted to in-frame clones and leaves out a portion. In the table there are roughly 150,000 clones, 80% to 90% of which are singletons. The sample was peripheral blood. These receptors were collected from a woman aged 80 or older with acute or convalescent COVID-19.

As regards this clone: Other DNA sequences in the same sample also yield this CDR3. The chain combines TRBV5-1 with TRBJ1-1, with D possibly matching TRBD1 (6 bases). The CDR3 contains 14 residues. Trimming stripped 3 bases from V and 0 bases from J, with 9 bases between. Germline-derived CDR1 and CDR2 are SGHRS and YFSETQ. DNA for the CDR3: TGCGCCAGCAGCTCCCAGGGGCTGAACACTGAAGCTTTCTTT. Its translation: CASSSQGLNTEAFF. The entire variable domain, with the rest obtained from reference TRBV5-1 and TRBJ1-1, is as follows: KAGVTQTPRYLIKTRGQQVTLSCSPISGHRSVSWYQQTPGQGLQFLFEYFSETQRNKGNFPGRFSGRQFSNSRSEMNVSTLELGDSALYLCASSSQGLNTEAFFGQGTRLTVV.

The genes are TRBV9 and TRBJ1-3, with D possibly being TRBD1 (6 bases). V shed 4 bases and J shed 3 bases, with 14 bases lying between them. The V gene's germline CDR1 is SGDLS and CDR2 YYNGEE. The CDR3 spans 15 residues. The CDR3 DNA reads TGTGCCAGCAGCTTAGCAGGACAGCTTGGAAACACCATATATTTT. Amino acid sequence: CASSLAGQLGNTIYF. The full variable domain, completed using reference TRBV9 and TRBJ1-3, is DSGVTQTPKHLITATGQRVTLRCSPRSGDLSVYWYQQSLDQGLQFLIQYYNGEERAKGNILERFSAQQFPDLHSELNLSSLELGDSALYFCASSLAGQLGNTIYFGEGSWLTVV.

V is TRBV5-1 and J is TRBJ2-7; weak D call: TRBD1 (5 bases). Germline values: CDR1 SGHRS, CDR2 YFSETQ. Trimming stripped 1 base from V and 2 bases from J, with 10 bases between. This CDR3 is 14 amino acids long. Here the CDR3 DNA reads TGCGCCAGCAGCTTGAGTCCAGGGCCCTACGAGCAGTACTTC. It codes for CASSLSPGPYEQYF.

The chain carries TRBV5-4 and TRBJ2-3; no reliable D call. The V end was cut by 5 bases, the J end by 0 bases, with 16 bases between. The length of the CDR3 is 16 residues. Per the germline V gene, CDR1 is SGHNT and CDR2 is YYREEE (reference sequence). In nucleotides, the CDR3 is TGTGCCAGCAGTTTAACATCAGGAACTAGCACAGATACGCAGTATTTT. This encodes CASSLTSGTSTDTQYF.

The chain is built from TRBV19 and TRBJ2-1, with TRBD2 matching over 7 bases. V lost 3 bases, J lost 4 bases, and 3 bases stayed unmatched. The CDR3 has 14 amino acids. Germline loops: CDR1 LNHDA, CDR2 SQIVND (reference sequence). CDR3 nucleotide sequence: TGTGCCAGTAGTATGCAGGGAGGGTACAATGAGCAGTTCTTC. Translated, it gives CASSMQGGYNEQFF.